This T cell receptor (beta chain) is from a study of spatial heterogeneity in lung cancer (dated by TCRdb to between 2018 and 2020). Regarding the study in general: Beta-chain transcripts were consistently detected in greater numbers than alpha-chain transcripts, which likely reflected higher beta-chain transcript abundance. In the raw uncorrected reads, each unique combination of TCR and UMI appeared on average more than ten times. TCR alpha and beta repertoires were quantitatively compared across multiple tumor regions, matched nontumor lung and blood in non-small cell lung cancer. The study linked features of the TCR repertoire to counts of nonsynonymous mutations, which were determined by whole-exome sequencing of tumor tissue. At surgery, hundreds of tumor regions, around 64 matched nontumor lung samples and 45 to 60 PBMC samples were TCR-sequenced for both alpha and beta chains.

This clonotype was counted a few times. No cognate antigen has been identified for it. No qualities accompany the bases; no much larger clone lies one base away. The cysteine opens and the phenylalanine closes a CDR3 of 12 amino acids. Solely the CDR3 DNA is kept, with 36 bases framed from the first base. CDR1 and CDR2, looked up from the germline V gene (reference sequence), are DFQATT and SNEGSKA. Study-wide findings and limitations: Ubiquitous expanded tumor TCRs were detected in blood more often at tumor resection than at routine follow-up. Confirming at a functional level the hypothesis that regional TCRs recognize regional mutations was considered to require additional single-cell paired TCR alpha and beta sequencing.

This specimen's time point label, per the study, means: sample taken at primary tumor resection. TCR sequencing used whole RNA extracted from tumor and nontumor lung tissue, or from cryopreserved PBMC samples, without cell sorting. Donors were around 71 patients with early-stage, untreated non-small cell lung cancer from the lung TRACERx cohort. A patient was chosen for TCR sequencing only when enough RNA was available from at least two tumor regions. Libraries came from 5' RACE. TCRdb shows the sequencer as NextSeq 500. The TCR library protocol attached a unique molecular identifier to each TCR cDNA molecule to allow correction of PCR and sequencing errors. Concerning the study's data processing: TCR identification, UMI-based error correction and CDR3 extraction were performed with Decombinator tools. TCRs above a frequency of 2 per 1,000, corresponding to the top 1% of the tumor frequency distribution, were defined as expanded. Rényi diversity was computed with the R vegan package after subsampling each repertoire 100 times to 5,000 TCRs. CDR3 similarity networks were built from amino acid triplet string-kernel similarity, connecting CDR3s with pairwise similarity above 0.82. TCRdb reprocessing: public reads trimmed at Q25 with fastp, clones called with MiXCR, in-frame beta chains kept. Identical CDR3 proteins give one entry, which carries the most common genes and DNA. V and J calls and clone size were set by TCRdb, not the authors. In all, the sample holds around 13,000 distinct CDR3 sequences, and 14% of those were seen once. Of the sample, around 40% falls within the top ten clones.

This clonotype was obtained from a male donor with early-stage non-small cell lung cancer. Sequences were derived from PBMCs, sampled at surgery. The receptor chain draws on TRBV20-1 and TRBJ1-2; the D gene is perhaps TRBD1, from 5 matching bases. The nucleotides are TGCCTCCAAGAGGGGAAGAGCTATGGCTACACCTTC. This codes for CLQEGKSYGYTF.